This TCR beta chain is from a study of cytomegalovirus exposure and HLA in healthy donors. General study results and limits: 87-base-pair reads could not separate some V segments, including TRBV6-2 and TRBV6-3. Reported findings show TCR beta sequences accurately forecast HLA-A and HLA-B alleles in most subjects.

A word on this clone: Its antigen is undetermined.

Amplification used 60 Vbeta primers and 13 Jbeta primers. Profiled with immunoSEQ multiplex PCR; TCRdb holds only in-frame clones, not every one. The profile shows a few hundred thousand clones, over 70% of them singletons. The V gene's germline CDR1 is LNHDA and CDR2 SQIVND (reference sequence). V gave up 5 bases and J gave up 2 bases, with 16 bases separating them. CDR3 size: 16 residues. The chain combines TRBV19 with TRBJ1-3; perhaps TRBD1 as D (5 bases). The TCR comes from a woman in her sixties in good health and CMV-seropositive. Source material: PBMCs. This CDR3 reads CASSGGVAATGNTIYF. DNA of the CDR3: TGTGCCAGTAGTGGAGGGGTGGCAGCGACTGGAAACACCATATATTTT.